The 31 T cell receptor beta chains presented below share a single source sample, sequenced in a study of siplizumab effects on memory and regulatory T cells. Measured with immunoSEQ multiplex PCR; TCRdb has only the in-frame clones, and not every one. The sample lists 55,000 to 80,000 clones, approximately 79% occurring once. The source material was memory CD4+ T cells sorted from blood. The receptor source for this set is a human donor in good health.

This chain uses TRBV30 with TRBJ1-6, with a possible D match to TRBD1 (6 bases). This CDR3 is 14 amino acids long. The germline V gene encodes CDR1 GTSNPN and CDR2 SVGIG (reference sequence). V was shortened by 1 base and J by 10 bases, with 14 bases between the two germline ends. The CDR3 sequence: CAWSGAGASSPLHF. CDR3 sequence (DNA): TGTGCCTGGAGTGGGGCAGGGGCCTCATCACCCCTCCACTTT.

The J gene is TRBJ1-2, the V gene TRBV6-5; 10 bases map to TRBD1. Germline-derived CDR1 and CDR2 are MNHEY and SVGAGI. The CDR3 spans 15 residues. With V trimmed by 5 bases and J by 1 base, 4 bases remained unmatched. The chain's CDR3 is CASSRQGALNYGYTF. The DNA of the CDR3 is TGTGCCAGCAGTAGACAGGGGGCCCTTAACTATGGCTACACCTTC.

This sequence joins TRBV6-5 and TRBJ2-3; D is possibly TRBD2 (5 bases). The CDR3 runs to 13 residues. Germline V gene data show CDR1 as MNHEY and CDR2 as SVGAGI. V was trimmed by 7 bases and J by 5 bases, leaving 13 bases between them. The DNA of the CDR3 is TGTGCCAGCACCGCCCCGGGGAAAGATACGCAGTATTTT. Amino acid sequence: CASTAPGKDTQYF.

By frequency in the sample, this clone is medium-sized. The chain carries TRBV7-3 and TRBJ1-6; D gene ambiguous. Trimming shortened V by 3 bases and J by 3 bases, and 3 bases separated the two germline ends. Germline values: CDR1 SGHTA, CDR2 FQGTGA. This CDR3 comprises 13 residues. The CDR3 coding sequence is TGTGCCAGCAGCTTGGACTATAATTCACCCCTCCACTTT. The encoded protein is CASSLDYNSPLHF. The variable domain in full, completed from reference TRBV7-3 and TRBJ1-6, reads GAGVSQTPSNKVTEKGKYVELRCDPISGHTALYWYRQSLGQGPEFLIYFQGTGAADDSGLPNDRFFAVRPEGSVSTLKIQRTERGDSAVYLCASSLDYNSPLHFGNGTRLTVT.

This chain uses TRBV11-2 with TRBJ1-2; TRBD1 matches 7 bases. V was clipped by 4 bases and J by 6 bases; unmatched bases: 8. The length of the CDR3 is 14 residues. Per germline, CDR1 SGHAT and CDR2 FQNNGV. The CDR3 region is CASSSLTGLDGYTF. In DNA form, the CDR3 reads TGTGCCAGCAGCTCTTTGACAGGGCTCGATGGCTACACCTTC. The complete variable domain, with remaining parts taken from reference TRBV11-2 and TRBJ1-2, reads EAGVAQSPRYKIIEKRQSVAFWCNPISGHATLYWYQQILGQGPKLLIQFQNNGVVDDSQLPKDRFSAERLKGVDSTLKIQPAKLEDSAVYLCASSSLTGLDGYTFGSGTRLTVV.

This chain links TRBV2 with TRBJ1-2; 7 bases line up with TRBD1. The trim removed 6 bases at V and 8 bases at J, leaving 9 bases unmatched. The CDR3 loop spans 13 amino acids. Germline CDR1 SNHLY, CDR2 FYNNEI. CDR3 sequence: CASSPGQRTGYTF. CDR3 bases: TGTGCCAGCAGCCCGGGACAGCGAACGGGCTACACCTTC.

This chain connects TRBV5-1 to TRBJ2-1; 10 nucleotides match TRBD1. V gave up 2 bases and J gave up 6 bases; unmatched junction bases: 8. The CDR3 spans 16 residues. CDR1 and CDR2 (germline): SGHRS, YFSETQ. The CDR3 DNA sequence: TGCGCCAGCAGCTTAATCCGGGACAGGGGAAGCAATGAGCAGTTCTTC. Amino acid sequence: CASSLIRDRGSNEQFF.

The chain recombines TRBV15 with TRBJ2-3, with D possibly called TRBD1 or TRBD2 (5 bases each). This CDR3 contains 18 residues. With 1 base removed from V and 1 base from J, the gap between germline ends came to 18 bases. The germline V gene encodes CDR1 LNHNV and CDR2 YYDKDF (reference sequence). CDR3 DNA sequence: TGTGCCACCAGCAGAGGGCTCCAGGGCGCCGGGGGCACAGATACGCAGTATTTT. It translates to CATSRGLQGAGGTDTQYF.

The chain couples TRBV18 to TRBJ2-1; 9 bases line up with TRBD2. The CDR3 length is 17 residues. J gave up 7 bases and V 6 bases, and 16 bases lay outside the gene matches. Germline CDR1 KGHSH, CDR2 LQKENI. CDR3 sequence: CASSAGTAGGPRNEQFF. The CDR3 coding sequence is TGTGCCAGCTCCGCGGGGACGGCGGGGGGGCCTCGGAATGAGCAGTTCTTC.

V is TRBV19 and J is TRBJ2-7, with D perhaps TRBD2 (6 bases). The CDR3 runs to 13 residues. V was pared by 6 bases and J by 4 bases, with 13 bases between. Germline V gives CDR1 LNHDA, CDR2 SQIVND (reference sequence). This chain's CDR3 is CASSPSGRYEQYF. The CDR3 coding sequence is TGTGCCAGTAGCCCCTCAGGGAGGTACGAGCAGTACTTC.

The V and J genes are TRBV19 and TRBJ1-3; D call uncertain. Per the germline V gene, CDR1 is LNHDA and CDR2 is SQIVND (reference sequence). V was shortened by 8 bases and J by 4 bases, with 6 bases between the two germline ends. CDR3 length equals 11 residues. DNA of the CDR3: TGTGCCAGTTCGACCGGAAACACCATATATTTT. Encoded protein: CASSTGNTIYF. Together with reference TRBV19 and TRBJ1-3, the CDR3 gives the full variable domain: DGGITQSPKYLFRKEGQNVTLSCEQNLNHDAMYWYRQDPGQGLRLIYYSQIVNDFQKGDIAEGYSVSREKKESFPLTVTSAQKNPTAFYLCASSTGNTIYFGEGSWLTVV.

V and J are TRBV27 and TRBJ1-3; no reliable D call. CDR3 length: 14 residues. Germline loops: CDR1 MNHEY, CDR2 SMNVEV (reference sequence). With 3 bases removed from V and 3 bases from J, the gap between germline ends came to 9 bases. The DNA of the CDR3 is TGTGCCAGCAGTTTTAGCAGGATTGGAAACACCATATATTTT. Its translation is CASSFSRIGNTIYF.

The V gene is TRBV6-1, the J gene TRBJ1-6, with a possible D match to TRBD1 (5 bases). CDR1 and CDR2 from the germline V gene are MNHNS and SASEGT. The CDR3 is 15 amino acids. Trimming shortened V by 0 bases and J by 7 bases, and 10 bases separated the two germline ends. The CDR3 bases are TGTGCCAGCAGTGAAGCGGGACGGGTCAATTCACCCCTCCACTTT. It is translated as CASSEAGRVNSPLHF.

The rearrangement joins TRBV27 to TRBJ1-1; 8 nucleotides align to TRBD1. This CDR3 region has 13 residues. The junction had 12 bases not matched to a gene; V was cut back by 6 bases and J by 12 bases. Germline lookup yields CDR1 MNHEY and CDR2 SMNVEV (reference sequence). The CDR3 reads CASRGTGASKTFF. The CDR3 nucleotides read TGTGCCAGCAGGGGGACAGGCGCGAGTAAAACTTTCTTT.

The gene calls are TRBV7-2 and TRBJ2-1; D unresolved. Germline lookup yields CDR1 SGHTA and CDR2 FQGNSA. The CDR3 consists of 16 residues. Trimming took off 1 base at V and 2 bases at J, with 12 bases between the two ends. CDR3 coding DNA: TGTGCCAGCAGCTTAGGAATCCAGCCCCCCTACAATGAGCAGTTCTTC. As protein: CASSLGIQPPYNEQFF.

This clone was seen a single time. Other DNA sequences in this specimen translate into the identical CDR3. The V and J genes are TRBV4-2 and TRBJ2-6; tentative D call: TRBD1 (5 bases). CDR3 length: 16 amino acids. Germline-derived CDR1 and CDR2 are LGHNA and YNFKEQ. Trimming shortened V by 3 bases and J by 2 bases, and 11 bases separated the two germline ends. CDR3: CASSQAEGAGANVLTF. The CDR3 coding sequence is TGTGCCAGCAGCCAGGCGGAAGGGGCTGGGGCCAACGTCCTGACTTTC.

The chain couples TRBV6-5 to TRBJ2-5; a possible D gene is TRBD2 (5 bases). CDR1 is MNHEY, CDR2 SVGAGI, per germline. V lost 7 bases and J 5 bases, leaving 11 bases between the germline ends. This CDR3 spans 12 amino acids. The CDR3 here is CASKLDGETQYF. DNA for the CDR3: TGTGCCAGCAAACTAGACGGGGAGACCCAGTACTTC.

The chain combines TRBV21-1 with TRBJ2-2; the D call TRBD2 from the table was never checked on the DNA. TRBV21-1 is a recognized pseudogene. The CDR3 is made up of 16 amino acids. CDR3 sequence (DNA): TGTGCCAGCAGCAAAGCGGCTAGCGGGGGGGCCGGGGAGCTGTTTTTT. This translates into CASSKAASGGAGELFF.

The V gene is TRBV28, the J gene TRBJ1-6; TRBD1 matches at 7 bases. This CDR3 contains 13 residues. With V trimmed by 0 bases and J by 14 bases, 4 bases remained unmatched. Germline V lookup: CDR1 MDHEN, CDR2 SYDVKM. CDR3 protein: CASSLWGDSSLHF. The CDR3 nucleotides read TGTGCCAGCAGTTTATGGGGGGACAGTTCCCTCCACTTT.

Turning to this clone: The junction departs from germline at one end; a sequencing error may be responsible. The V gene is TRBV7-2, the J gene TRBJ2-1; TRBD2 matches at 8 bases. Looked up from germline, CDR1 is SGHTA and CDR2 is FQGNSA. The length of the CDR3 is 17 residues. For the CDR3, the DNA is TGTGCCAGCAGCTTATTTTTTTCGGGGGGGCCGCTATCGACCTCCATCTTC. This codes for CASSLFFSGGPLSTSIF.

V gene TRBV28 combines with J gene TRBJ2-1; D may be TRBD2 (5 bases). The CDR3 spans 14 residues. Deletions cut 7 bases from V and 0 bases from J, with 10 bases between. Germline loops: CDR1 MDHEN, CDR2 SYDVKM. The CDR3 is CASTRTSSYNEQFF. The DNA for the CDR3 is TGTGCCAGCACCCGGACTTCCTCCTACAATGAGCAGTTCTTC. Complete variable domain (other parts from reference TRBV28 and TRBJ2-1): DVKVTQSSRYLVKRTGEKVFLECVQDMDHENMFWYRQDPGLGLRLIYFSYDVKMKEKGDIPEGYSVSREKKERFSLILESASTNQTSMYLCASTRTSSYNEQFFGPGTRLTVL.

This chain links TRBV4-1 with TRBJ1-5; 9 bases match TRBD1. J gave up 4 bases and V 6 bases, and 4 bases lay outside the gene matches. CDR1 is MGHRA and CDR2 is YSYEKL in the germline V gene. This CDR3 contains 14 residues. Written as DNA, the CDR3 is TGCGCCAGCAGACCCGGGACAGGGAATCAGCCCCAGCATTTT. Its translation: CASRPGTGNQPQHF.

V is TRBV7-7 and J is TRBJ2-5; D gene unclear. Deletions cut 1 base from V and 4 bases from J, with 7 bases between. The CDR3 loop spans 13 amino acids. Germline V gene sequence: CDR1 SSHAT, CDR2 FNYEAQ (reference sequence). CDR3 loop: CASSLVRGETQYF. CDR3 sequence (DNA): TGTGCCAGCAGCTTAGTTCGCGGAGAGACCCAGTACTTC.

The CDR3 DNA follows: TGTGCCAGCAGCTCCACGACGGGAAACAATGAGCAGTTCTTC. Protein: CASSSTTGNNEQFF. The chain employs TRBV7-3 and TRBJ2-1; possible D gene TRBD2, 5 bases. CDR1 SGHTA and CDR2 FQGTGA come from the germline V gene. This CDR3 contains 14 residues. V was pared by 4 bases and J by 5 bases, with 12 bases between.

The rearrangement joins TRBV18 to TRBJ1-6; D ambiguous. CDR3 length equals 14 residues. V was shortened by 4 bases and J by 10 bases, with 14 bases between the two germline ends. Germline V gives CDR1 KGHSH, CDR2 LQKENI. The CDR3 DNA reads as TGTGCCAGCTCACAGGACCGGGCCGGCTCACCCCTCCACTTT. As protein: CASSQDRAGSPLHF. Supplemented by reference TRBV18 and TRBJ1-6, the full variable domain reads NAGVMQNPRHLVRRRGQEARLRCSPMKGHSHVYWYRQLPEEGLKFMVYLQKENIIDESGMPKERFSAEFPKEGPSILRIQQVVRGDSAAYFCASSQDRAGSPLHFGNGTRLTVT.

The genes are TRBV18 and TRBJ1-2; D unresolved. CDR3 size: 15 residues. Germline CDR1 and CDR2: KGHSH and LQKENI. Trimming took 6 bases from V and 4 from J, leaving 18 bases between them. The chain's CDR3 is CASSFSEGFGYGYTF. In nucleotides, the CDR3 is TGTGCCAGCTCTTTCAGCGAAGGGTTCGGCTATGGCTACACCTTC.

A few counts support this clone. CDR3 sequence reads: CASSEVGTDTQYF. CDR3 sequence (DNA): TGTGCCAGCAGTGAAGTAGGCACAGATACGCAGTATTTT. The V call is TRBV25-1, the J call TRBJ2-3; D is ambiguous. The CDR3 totals 13 residues. V was trimmed by 2 bases and J by 1 base, leaving 4 bases between them. Germline loops: CDR1 MGHDK, CDR2 SYGVNS.

The chain links TRBV2 to TRBJ1-2, with 7 bases that match TRBD1. Per germline, CDR1 SNHLY and CDR2 FYNNEI. The CDR3 consists of 12 residues. V lost 7 bases and J lost 5; bases outside the gene matches: 4. CDR3 bases: TGTGCCAGCACCCCGACAGGGTATGGCTACACCTTC. Amino acid sequence: CASTPTGYGYTF.

The V call is TRBV2, the J call TRBJ2-2; D uncertain. The germline V gene has CDR1 SNHLY and CDR2 FYNNEI. V was pared by 10 bases and J by 2 bases, with 14 bases between. The length of the CDR3 is 14 residues. CDR3 sequence reads: CAKRPIANTGELFF. CDR3 DNA: TGTGCCAAACGCCCTATTGCTAACACCGGGGAGCTGTTTTTT.

The chain has TRBV30 and TRBJ2-2, with D possibly being TRBD1 (6 bases). Germline V gives CDR1 GTSNPN, CDR2 SVGIG (reference sequence). With 7 bases removed from V and 6 bases from J, the gap between germline ends came to 15 bases. The CDR3 spans 13 residues. The chain's CDR3 is CASRIQGAGELFF. The CDR3 nucleotides read TGTGCCTCCCGGATACAGGGCGCCGGGGAGCTGTTTTTT.

The chain recombines TRBV12-5 with TRBJ2-1, with D tentatively TRBD1 (6 bases). Germline CDR1 LGHNT, CDR2 FRNRAP. CDR3 size: 15 residues. The ends were cut back, 6 bases at V and 0 bases at J, with 12 bases in the middle. CDR3 nucleotide sequence: TGTGCTAGTGGCACCGGACAGTCCTCCTACAATGAGCAGTTCTTC. It is translated as CASGTGQSSYNEQFF.